These 4 T cell receptor beta chains were sequenced from one sample in a study of OX40 agonist ivuxolimab in advanced cancers. Using immunoSEQ multiplex PCR, the repertoire was profiled, and TCRdb retains in-frame clones only, with some absent. The sample has more than 100,000 clones, around 93% seen once. Sequences were derived from CD4+ or CD8+ T cells sorted from blood, sampled in a trial of the OX40 agonist ivuxolimab. These receptors were taken from an adult with an advanced solid tumor such as melanoma, head and neck, liver or kidney cancer.

This clone appeared once. The chain couples TRBV7-2 to TRBJ1-4, with D possibly matching TRBD1 (5 bases). Trimming left V 5 bases short and J 9 bases short, with 19 bases between. CDR1 SGHTA and CDR2 FQGNSA come from the germline V gene. The CDR3 sequence is 15 residues long. CDR3 in amino acids: CASSQLDARGKKLFF. In DNA, the CDR3 is TGTGCCAGCAGCCAATTGGACGCTCGGGGGAAAAAACTGTTTTTT.

The chain couples TRBV30 to TRBJ1-3; the D is unclear. The CDR3 is made up of 12 amino acids. The V gene's germline CDR1 is GTSNPN and CDR2 SVGIG (reference sequence). Trimming cost V 5 bases and J 4 bases, with 9 bases left between them. CDR3 sequence reads: CAWALGGNTIYF. CDR3 sequence (DNA): TGTGCCTGGGCGCTCGGGGGAAACACCATATATTTT.

This clone has only a few counts. The chain is built from TRBV7-9 and TRBJ1-4; no reliable D call. In germline, CDR1 is SEHNR, CDR2 FQNEAQ (reference sequence). Trimming removed 4 bases from V and 5 bases from J, with 11 bases in between. The CDR3 length is 14 residues. The chain's CDR3 is CASSYASLNEKLFF. CDR3 nucleotides: TGTGCCAGCAGCTACGCTTCGCTGAATGAAAAACTGTTTTTT.

The chain's CDR3 is CASSLGFGETQYF. The CDR3 DNA reads as TGTGCCAGCAGCCTGGGCTTTGGGGAGACCCAGTACTTC. The V and J genes are TRBV6-6 and TRBJ2-5; D is ambiguous. Trimming removed 6 bases at V and 5 bases at J, with 13 bases between. Germline-derived CDR1 and CDR2 are MNHNY and SVGAGI (reference sequence). The CDR3 spans 13 residues.